This entry lists 8 T cell receptor beta chains sequenced from one sample in a study of blood T cell repertoires in COVID-19. The assay was immunoSEQ multiplex PCR, and TCRdb's table has in-frame clones only and misses some. The sample has about 180,000 clones; 88% are singletons. Sequencing input: PBMCs or T cells enriched from blood (not recorded which). Receptors were obtained from a woman under 30 who had recovered from COVID-19.

The chain couples TRBV15 to TRBJ2-3, with a possible D match to TRBD2 (6 bases). Germline CDR1 is LNHNV and CDR2 is YYDKDF (reference sequence). The CDR3 has 17 residues. V lost 2 bases to trimming and J lost 0 bases, with 15 bases between them. In nucleotides, the CDR3 is TGTGCCACCAGCAGAAGTATACCCGGAGGGAGCACAGATACGCAGTATTTT. Protein product: CATSRSIPGGSTDTQYF.

V gene TRBV5-1 combines with J gene TRBJ2-3; a weak D match, TRBD2 (5 bases). Germline values: CDR1 SGHRS, CDR2 YFSETQ. The CDR3 length is 14 residues. The V end was cut by 4 bases, the J end by 6 bases, with 15 bases between. CDR3 sequence reads: CASSRTSGRDTQYF. CDR3 nucleotides: TGCGCCAGCAGCCGGACTTCAGGACGGGATACGCAGTATTTT.

This clone was seen once. The J gene is TRBJ2-7, the V gene TRBV5-1; the match to TRBD1 covers 9 bases. The germline gives CDR1 SGHRS, CDR2 YFSETQ. The CDR3 covers 15 residues. The trim removed 2 bases at V and 5 bases at J, leaving 8 bases unmatched. This CDR3 is CASSFSGQGTDEQYF. The DNA for the CDR3 is TGCGCCAGCAGCTTCTCGGGACAGGGTACCGACGAGCAGTACTTC.

The rearrangement uses TRBV29-1 and TRBJ1-1; 8 bases line up with TRBD1. Germline lookup yields CDR1 SQVTM and CDR2 ANQGSEA. Trimming removed 4 bases from V and 0 bases from J; junction bases left unmatched: 4. CDR3 length equals 14 residues. The CDR3 loop reads CSVGVTGVNTEAFF. The CDR3 bases are TGCAGCGTTGGGGTGACAGGGGTGAACACTGAAGCTTTCTTT.

The CDR3 sequence: CASSSALQLSGNTIYF. CDR3 DNA sequence: TGTGCCAGCAGTTCTGCCTTACAGCTCTCTGGAAACACCATATATTTT. This rearrangement joins TRBV28 to TRBJ1-3; no definite D call. CDR1 and CDR2 (germline): MDHEN, SYDVKM. The length of the CDR3 is 16 residues. V gave up 4 bases and J gave up 0 bases, with 13 bases separating them.

This chain joins TRBV27 and TRBJ2-7; 9 bases match TRBD1. The CDR3 contains 14 residues. Germline CDR1 MNHEY, CDR2 SMNVEV (reference sequence). Trimming at V came to 4 bases and at J to 10 bases, leaving 11 bases not matched to a gene. The CDR3 nucleotides read TGTGCCAGCAGTTCATCTGGGGGGACAGGGTTACAGTACTTC. This sequence encodes CASSSSGGTGLQYF.

The genes are TRBV7-9 and TRBJ1-1; D may be TRBD1 (5 bases). Germline V gene sequence: CDR1 SEHNR, CDR2 FQNEAQ (reference sequence). The CDR3 has 13 residues. V was clipped by 3 bases and J by 3 bases, with 8 bases between them. The CDR3, as DNA: TGTGCCAGCAGCTTGGACACCTACACTGAAGCTTTCTTT. Protein sequence: CASSLDTYTEAFF.

The genes are TRBV27 and TRBJ2-1, with 7 positions matching TRBD1. The V gene end was trimmed by 5 bases and the J gene end by 0 bases; junction bases not matched to a gene: 16. The CDR3 has 19 amino acids. CDR1 is MNHEY and CDR2 is SMNVEV in the germline V gene (reference sequence). For the CDR3, the DNA is TGTGCCAGCAGTAACCGGGACAGCGGAAAATACCCCTCCTACAATGAGCAGTTCTTC. Encoded protein: CASSNRDSGKYPSYNEQFF.